These T cell receptor beta chains were read from a single sample in a study of blood T cells in healthy people across ages. A single record per CDR3 protein comes from TCRdb applying MiXCR to the 5' RACE reads. The repertoire holds 700,000 to 900,000 distinct CDR3 sequences, with 40% to 65% as singletons. The sequenced sample consisted of blood. Receptors originate from an elderly man in good health. Both conserved end residues are part of each CDR3. D genes are given only for firm matches. Clone sizes are given selectively: once, few, many, or a class where the clone is expanded.

cdr3_aa cdr3_nt d_call j_call v_call clone_size
CASSLGPSDEQYF TGTGCCAGCAGCTTGGGACCCTCGGATGAGCAGTACTTC NA TRBJ2-7 TRBV5-4 once
CASSTGTSGGYNEQFF TGTGCCAGCAGTACCGGGACTAGCGGGGGATACAATGAGCAGTTCTTC TRBD2 TRBJ2-1 TRBV12-3/TRBV12-4 few
CSVGGVLADQETQYF TGCAGCGTTGGGGGGGTCCTAGCGGACCAAGAGACCCAGTACTTC TRBD2 TRBJ2-5 TRBV29-1 many
CASSGPGSTEAFF TGTGCCAGCAGTGGGCCCGGGAGCACTGAAGCTTTCTTT NA TRBJ1-1 TRBV6-1 NA
CASTRRTGGRYAYF TGTGCCAGCACCCGTCGCACCGGGGGCAGATACGCGTATTTT NA TRBJ2-3 TRBV12-3/TRBV12-4 few
CATSEQGNIQETQYF TGTGCCACCAGTGAACAGGGGAATATCCAAGAGACCCAGTACTTC TRBD1 TRBJ2-5 TRBV24-1 NA
CASSQDGRGWYEQYF TGTGCCAGCAGCCAAGACGGGAGGGGGTGGTACGAGCAGTACTTC TRBD2 TRBJ2-7 TRBV14 many
CASSLTSSGIYNEQYF TGTGCCAGCAGTTTGACATCTAGCGGGATCTACAATGAGCAGTACTTC TRBD2 TRBJ2-7 TRBV28 NA
CASTAGPGEAFF TGTGCCAGCACTGCAGGTCCGGGTGAAGCTTTCTTT NA TRBJ1-1 TRBV12-3/TRBV12-4 NA
CASGLATGELFF TGTGCCAGCGGATTGGCCACCGGCGAGCTGTTTTTT NA TRBJ2-2 TRBV28 NA
CASSQGPTESYEQYF TGCGCCAGCAGCCAAGGTCCTACAGAGTCCTACGAGCAGTACTTC NA TRBJ2-7 TRBV4-1 NA
CASSSLEDSYNEQFF TGTGCCAGCAGTTCCCTGGAGGACTCCTACAATGAGCAGTTCTTC NA TRBJ2-1 TRBV27 NA
CASGVRRSGELFF TGCGCCAGCGGGGTACGCAGGTCCGGGGAGCTGTTTTTT NA TRBJ2-2 TRBV10-2 once
CASSSWTGDYYGYTF TGTGCCAGCAGCTCATGGACAGGGGATTACTATGGCTACACCTTC TRBD1 TRBJ1-2 TRBV7-2 NA
CASSPRQILNTEAFF TGTGCCAGCAGCCCCCGACAGATATTGAACACTGAAGCTTTCTTT NA TRBJ1-1 TRBV7-9 NA
CASSSRSGVGMNTEAFF TGTGCCAGCAGCTCCAGATCAGGGGTGGGGATGAACACTGAAGCTTTCTTT NA TRBJ1-1 TRBV7-2 NA
CASSRDPAGAGQETQYF TGTGCCAGCAGCCGAGATCCAGCGGGAGCAGGACAAGAGACCCAGTACTTC TRBD2 TRBJ2-5 TRBV4-2 NA
CATSSLAGAVAKNIQYF TGTGCCACCAGCAGCCTGGCGGGAGCAGTAGCCAAAAACATTCAGTACTTC TRBD2 TRBJ2-4 TRBV15 NA
CASSFWGAAGDTQYF TGTGCCAGCAGTTTTTGGGGGGCTGCAGGAGATACGCAGTATTTT NA TRBJ2-3 TRBV28 NA
CSARKTGTYEQYF TGCAGTGCTAGGAAGACAGGGACCTACGAGCAGTACTTC TRBD1 TRBJ2-7 TRBV20-1 few
CASSPRQASGAYNEQFF TGTGCCAGCAGCCCACGACAGGCTAGCGGGGCCTACAATGAGCAGTTCTTC TRBD2 TRBJ2-1 TRBV7-9 few
CASSLAAGIGGEKLFF TGCGCCAGCAGCTTGGCGGCGGGTATTGGGGGTGAAAAACTGTTTTTT NA TRBJ1-4 TRBV5-1 once
CASSIGTGTDTQYF TGTGCCAGTAGTATAGGGACAGGGACGGATACGCAGTATTTT TRBD1 TRBJ2-3 TRBV19 NA
CATTRWGQPNYGYTF TGTGCCACCACTCGTTGGGGACAACCAAACTATGGCTACACCTTC NA TRBJ1-2 TRBV28 few
CASSQRGEGQQYF TGTGCCAGCAGCCAGAGGGGCGAGGGGCAGCAGTACTTC NA TRBJ2-7 TRBV3-1 NA
CASSLLSRNYEQYF TGTGCCAGCAGCTTGCTCAGCAGGAACTACGAGCAGTACTTC NA TRBJ2-7 TRBV5-5 many
CASSPGTAFGTEAFF TGTGCCAGCAGCCCAGGGACAGCGTTTGGCACTGAAGCTTTCTTT TRBD1 TRBJ1-1 TRBV11-2 NA
CASSSVTSGRRYEQFF TGTGCCAGCAGCTCAGTGACTAGCGGGAGGAGGTATGAGCAGTTCTTC TRBD2 TRBJ2-1 TRBV7-2 NA